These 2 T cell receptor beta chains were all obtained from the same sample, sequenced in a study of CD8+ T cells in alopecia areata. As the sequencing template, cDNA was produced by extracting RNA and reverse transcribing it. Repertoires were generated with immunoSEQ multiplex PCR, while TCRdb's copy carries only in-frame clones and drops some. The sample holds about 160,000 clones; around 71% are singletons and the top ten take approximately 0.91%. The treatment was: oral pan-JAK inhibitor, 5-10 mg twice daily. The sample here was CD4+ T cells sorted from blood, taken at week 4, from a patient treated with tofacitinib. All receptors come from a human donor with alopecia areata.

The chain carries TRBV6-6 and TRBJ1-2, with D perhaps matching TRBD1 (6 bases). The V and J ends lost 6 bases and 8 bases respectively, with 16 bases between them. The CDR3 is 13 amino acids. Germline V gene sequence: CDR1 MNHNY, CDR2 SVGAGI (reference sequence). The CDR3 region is CASSPTVTGGYTF. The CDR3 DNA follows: TGTGCCAGCAGCCCGACAGTAACAGGGGGCTACACCTTC.

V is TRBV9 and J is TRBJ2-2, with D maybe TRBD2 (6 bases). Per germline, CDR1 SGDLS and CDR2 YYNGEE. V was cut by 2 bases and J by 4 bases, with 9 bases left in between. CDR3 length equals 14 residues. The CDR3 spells CASSVRGTTGELFF. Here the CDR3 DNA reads TGTGCCAGCAGCGTCCGGGGGACCACCGGGGAGCTGTTTTTT. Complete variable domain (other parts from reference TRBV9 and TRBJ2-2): DSGVTQTPKHLITATGQRVTLRCSPRSGDLSVYWYQQSLDQGLQFLIQYYNGEERAKGNILERFSAQQFPDLHSELNLSSLELGDSALYFCASSVRGTTGELFFGEGSRLTVL.